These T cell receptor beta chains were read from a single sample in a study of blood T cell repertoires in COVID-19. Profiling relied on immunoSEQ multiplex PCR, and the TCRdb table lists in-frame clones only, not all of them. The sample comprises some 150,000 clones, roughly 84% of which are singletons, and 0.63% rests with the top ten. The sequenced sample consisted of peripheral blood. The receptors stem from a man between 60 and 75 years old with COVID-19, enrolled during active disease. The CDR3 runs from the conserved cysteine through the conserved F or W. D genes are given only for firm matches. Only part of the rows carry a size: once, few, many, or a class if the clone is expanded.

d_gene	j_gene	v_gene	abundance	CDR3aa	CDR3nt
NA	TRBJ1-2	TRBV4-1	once	CASSQDPNVSYGYTF	TGCGCCAGCAGCCAAGATCCCAATGTGAGCTATGGCTACACCTTC
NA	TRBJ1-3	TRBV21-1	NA	CASSMGQPSGNTIYF	TGTGCCAGCAGCATGGGACAGCCCTCTGGAAACACCATATATTTT
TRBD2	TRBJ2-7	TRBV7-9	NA	CASSYLPAGEDGEQYF	TGTGCCAGCAGCTACCTTCCGGCGGGAGAGGATGGCGAGCAGTACTTC
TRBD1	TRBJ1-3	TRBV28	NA	CASSSGQVGNTIYF	TGTGCCAGCAGTTCGGGACAGGTGGGAAACACCATATATTTT
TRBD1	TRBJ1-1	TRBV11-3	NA	CASSLDEDRAIWTEAFF	TGTGCCAGCAGCTTAGATGAGGACAGGGCGATTTGGACTGAAGCTTTCTTT
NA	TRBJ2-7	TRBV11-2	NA	CASTRGHTYEQYF	TGTGCCAGCACCAGGGGACACACCTACGAGCAGTACTTC
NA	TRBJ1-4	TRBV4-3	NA	CASGQPNEKLFF	TGCGCCAGCGGACAGCCAAATGAAAAACTGTTTTTT
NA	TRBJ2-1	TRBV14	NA	CASSPTYRAGEQFF	TGTGCCAGCAGCCCAACTTACAGGGCTGGTGAGCAGTTCTTC
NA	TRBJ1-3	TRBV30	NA	CAWLDSSGNTIYF	TGTGCCTGGCTGGACAGCTCTGGAAACACCATATATTTT
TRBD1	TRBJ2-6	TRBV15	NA	CATSKRQGAFSGANVLTF	TGTGCCACCAGCAAACGACAGGGGGCATTTTCTGGGGCCAACGTCCTGACTTTC
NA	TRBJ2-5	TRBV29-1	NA	CSVRISGRLETQYF	TGCAGCGTTCGCATTAGCGGAAGGTTGGAGACCCAGTACTTC
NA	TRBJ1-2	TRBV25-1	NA	CASSDVSGYTF	TGTGCCAGCAGTGACGTCAGCGGGTACACCTTC
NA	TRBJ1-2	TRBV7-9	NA	CASSLQQDYGYTF	TGTGCCAGCAGCTTACAGCAGGACTATGGCTACACCTTC
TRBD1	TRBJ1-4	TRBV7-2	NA	CASSLAGTANEKLFF	TGTGCCAGCAGCTTAGCCGGGACAGCGAATGAAAAACTGTTTTTT
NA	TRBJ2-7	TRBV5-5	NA	CASSLNTDAPYEQYF	TGTGCCAGCAGCTTGAACACAGATGCGCCCTACGAGCAGTACTTC
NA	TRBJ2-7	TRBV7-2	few	CASSLALGRGVIAGSYEQYF	TGTGCCAGCAGCTTAGCCTTGGGTCGCGGGGTCATTGCGGGCTCCTACGAGCAGTACTTC
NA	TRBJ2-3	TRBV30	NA	CAWSVELTRDTQYF	TGTGCCTGGAGTGTAGAGCTTACCCGAGATACGCAGTATTTT
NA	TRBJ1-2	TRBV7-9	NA	CASSIGTAYGYTF	TGTGCCAGCAGCATCGGGACTGCCTATGGCTACACCTTC
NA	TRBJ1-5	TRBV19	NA	CASTLQVTSNQPQHF	TGTGCCAGTACCTTACAGGTCACGAGCAATCAGCCCCAGCATTTT
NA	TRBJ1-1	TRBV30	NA	CAWSFDRMNTEAFF	TGTGCCTGGAGTTTCGACAGAATGAACACTGAAGCTTTCTTT
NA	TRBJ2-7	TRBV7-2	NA	CASSPGQSPVEQYF	TGTGCCAGCAGCCCCGGACAGTCGCCTGTCGAGCAGTACTTC
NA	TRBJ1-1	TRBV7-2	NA	CASAQGSNTEAFF	TGTGCCAGCGCTCAGGGATCGAACACTGAAGCTTTCTTT
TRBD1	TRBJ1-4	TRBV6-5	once	CASSNSPGTGSEKLFF	TGTGCCAGCAGTAACTCTCCCGGGACAGGAAGCGAAAAACTGTTTTTT
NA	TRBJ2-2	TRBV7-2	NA	CASRFTQGNTGELFF	TGTGCCAGCAGGTTTACCCAGGGGAATACCGGGGAGCTGTTTTTT
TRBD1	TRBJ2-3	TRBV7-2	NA	CASSLMGTGTTDTQYF	TGTGCCAGCAGCTTAATGGGGACAGGGACCACAGATACGCAGTATTTT
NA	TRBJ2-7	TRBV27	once	CASSSHSSSYEQYF	TGTGCCAGCAGTTCCCACAGTAGCTCCTACGAGCAGTACTTC
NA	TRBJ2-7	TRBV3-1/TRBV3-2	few	CASEAPTYEQYF	TGTGCCAGCGAGGCACCGACCTACGAGCAGTACTTC
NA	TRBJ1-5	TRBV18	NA	CASSPGAHSNQPQHF	TGTGCCAGCTCTCCCGGAGCCCATAGCAATCAGCCCCAGCATTTT
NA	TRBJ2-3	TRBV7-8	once	CASSRYPRGVASDTQYF	TGTGCCAGCAGCCGCTACCCTCGTGGAGTTGCATCAGATACGCAGTATTTT
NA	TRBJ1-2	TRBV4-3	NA	CASSQVTASGGYTF	TGCGCCAGCAGCCAAGTGACGGCGTCAGGAGGCTACACCTTC
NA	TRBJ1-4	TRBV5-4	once	CASSNGQINEKLFF	TGTGCCAGCAGCAACGGACAGATTAATGAAAAACTGTTTTTT
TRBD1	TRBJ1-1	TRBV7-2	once	CASSLAGDRVKKNTEAFF	TGTGCCAGCAGCTTGGCGGGCGACAGGGTGAAAAAGAACACTGAAGCTTTCTTT
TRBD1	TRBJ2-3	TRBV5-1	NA	CASSPTGQEKDTQYF	TGCGCCAGCAGTCCAACGGGACAGGAAAAAGATACGCAGTATTTT
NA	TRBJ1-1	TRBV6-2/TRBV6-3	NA	CASSYRQGPEAFF	TGTGCCAGCAGTTATAGGCAGGGGCCTGAAGCTTTCTTT
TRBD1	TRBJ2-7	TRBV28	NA	CASSYRDRGHEQYF	TGTGCCAGCAGTTACCGGGACAGGGGCCACGAGCAGTACTTC
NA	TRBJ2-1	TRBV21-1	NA	CAISKERLEYNEQFF	TGTGCCATCTCTAAAGAGAGGTTGGAATACAATGAGCAGTTCTTC